This T cell receptor beta chain was sequenced for a study of CD8 T cells in Susac syndrome. Random hexamers primed reverse transcription of about 0.5 to 1 ug RNA. One entry per CDR3 protein, called by TCRdb with MiXCR from the immunoSEQ multiplex PCR reads. The data contain some 190,000 distinct CDR3 sequences, 85% to 95% of them singletons. The CDR3 extends over 15 amino acids. Germline-derived CDR1 and CDR2 are SEHNR and FQNEAQ (reference sequence). The ends were cut back, 2 bases at V and 8 bases at J, with 16 bases in the middle. Input material: CD4+ T cells from PBMCs. The clonotype originates from a human donor with Susac syndrome. The chain links TRBV7-9 to TRBJ1-5; possibly TRBD1 for D (6 bases). The chain's CDR3 is CASSLSGRGGEPQHF. In DNA, the CDR3 is TGTGCCAGCAGCTTATCTGGCAGGGGAGGGGAGCCCCAGCATTTT.